The TCR beta chain described here comes from a study of control samples from healthy donors and cancer patients. This clone showed up just once. CDR3 length equals 14 residues. With 5 bases removed from V and 2 bases from J, the gap between germline ends came to 12 bases. Germline-derived CDR1 and CDR2 are LNHDA and SQIVND (reference sequence). The table came from immunoSEQ multiplex PCR; TCRdb's copy has only in-frame clones and leaves some out. The data hold about 110,000 clones, with approximately 90% observed a single time. The specimen sequenced was blood. The chain recombines TRBV19 with TRBJ2-5, with D possibly being TRBD1 or TRBD2 (5 bases each). The receptor was isolated from a woman between 18 and 30 years old in good health. The CDR3 is CASSVGTAQETQYF. DNA for the CDR3: TGTGCCAGTAGTGTCGGGACGGCACAAGAGACCCAGTACTTC.